This is a list of T cell receptor beta chains from one sample in a study of blood T cells in healthy people across ages. TCRdb used MiXCR to reprocess the 5' RACE reads, holding one entry per CDR3 protein. Of 800,000 or so distinct CDR3 sequences in the sample, 62% were seen once. Sequenced: blood. The receptors come from a man aged 25-45 years in good health. CDR3s include the opening cysteine and the closing phenylalanine or tryptophan. The D gene is left open where the match is weak. Not all rows give a size; the values are once, few, many and, for expanded clones, a class.

clone size: NA; J gene: TRBJ2-5; D gene: NA; V gene: TRBV9; CDR3 protein: CASSADGETQYF; CDR3 DNA: TGTGCCAGCAGCGCAGACGGGGAGACCCAGTACTTC
clone size: few; J gene: TRBJ2-7; D gene: TRBD2; V gene: TRBV4-3; CDR3 protein: CASSQDGTSPNEQYF; CDR3 DNA: TGCGCCAGCAGCCAAGATGGGACTAGCCCCAATGAGCAGTACTTC
clone size: once; J gene: TRBJ2-7; D gene: TRBD1; V gene: TRBV4-2; CDR3 protein: CASSQVTGARDEQYF; CDR3 DNA: TGTGCCAGCAGCCAAGTAACAGGGGCCCGCGACGAGCAGTACTTC
clone size: NA; J gene: TRBJ2-5; D gene: NA; V gene: TRBV20-1; CDR3 protein: CSVYGTAQETQYF; CDR3 DNA: TGCAGTGTTTATGGGACGGCACAAGAGACCCAGTACTTC
clone size: NA; J gene: TRBJ1-6; D gene: NA; V gene: TRBV18; CDR3 protein: CASTYGEMSSPLHF; CDR3 DNA: TGTGCCAGCACCTATGGGGAGATGAGTTCACCCCTCCACTTT
clone size: NA; J gene: TRBJ2-3; D gene: TRBD1; V gene: TRBV3-1; CDR3 protein: CASSQVVGQCTDTQYF; CDR3 DNA: TGTGCCAGCAGCCAAGTTGTGGGACAGTGCACAGATACGCAGTATTTT
clone size: NA; J gene: TRBJ2-5; D gene: NA; V gene: TRBV29-1; CDR3 protein: CSVVRYQETQYF; CDR3 DNA: TGCAGCGTTGTCAGGTACCAAGAGACCCAGTACTTC
clone size: NA; J gene: TRBJ2-5; D gene: TRBD2; V gene: TRBV13; CDR3 protein: CASSLGERELETQYF; CDR3 DNA: TGTGCCAGCAGCTTAGGGGAGCGGGAGCTAGAGACCCAGTACTTC
clone size: few; J gene: TRBJ2-7; D gene: TRBD2; V gene: TRBV7-2; CDR3 protein: CASSLFSGGSYEQYF; CDR3 DNA: TGTGCCAGCAGCTTATTTAGCGGGGGCTCCTACGAGCAGTACTTC
clone size: NA; J gene: TRBJ2-1; D gene: TRBD2; V gene: TRBV5-1; CDR3 protein: CASNWRTRLAGSHNEQFF; CDR3 DNA: TGCGCCAGCAACTGGCGGACACGACTAGCGGGTTCCCACAATGAGCAGTTCTTC
clone size: few; J gene: TRBJ2-7; D gene: NA; V gene: TRBV7-3; CDR3 protein: CASSFRQPGSYEQYF; CDR3 DNA: TGTGCCAGCAGCTTTCGACAACCGGGCTCCTACGAGCAGTACTTC
clone size: few; J gene: TRBJ2-7; D gene: TRBD1; V gene: TRBV7-3; CDR3 protein: CASSFAGTGPYEQYF; CDR3 DNA: TGTGCCAGCAGCTTCGCCGGGACAGGTCCCTACGAGCAGTACTTC